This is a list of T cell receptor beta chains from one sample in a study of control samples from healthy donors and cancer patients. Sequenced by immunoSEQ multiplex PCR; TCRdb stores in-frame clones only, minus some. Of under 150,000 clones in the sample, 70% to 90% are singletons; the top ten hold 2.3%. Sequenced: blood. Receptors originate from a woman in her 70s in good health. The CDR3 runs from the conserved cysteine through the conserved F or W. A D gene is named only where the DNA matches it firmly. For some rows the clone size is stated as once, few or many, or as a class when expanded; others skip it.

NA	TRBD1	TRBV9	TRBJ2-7	TGTGCCAGCAGCGTAGGACAGGGGGTGTACTACGAGCAGTACTTC	CASSVGQGVYYEQYF
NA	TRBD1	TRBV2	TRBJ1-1	TGTGCCAGCAGGCGGATTACAGGGGGCACTGAAGCTTTCTTT	CASRRITGGTEAFF
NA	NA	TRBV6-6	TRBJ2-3	TGTGCCAGCAGTTACGTTGTCCAGGGCAGGGATACGCAGTATTTT	CASSYVVQGRDTQYF
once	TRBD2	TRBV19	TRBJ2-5	TGTGCCAGTAGTAAGGGACTAGCGGCACAAGAGACCCAGTACTTC	CASSKGLAAQETQYF
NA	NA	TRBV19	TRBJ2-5	TGTGCCAGTGCCCCCTTCGTTGGAGAGACCCAGTACTTC	CASAPFVGETQYF
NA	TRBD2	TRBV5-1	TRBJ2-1	TGCGCCAGCAGTGCTAGCGGGGGGTACGTTGAGCAGTTCTTC	CASSASGGYVEQFF
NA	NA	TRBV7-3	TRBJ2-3	TGTGCCAGCAGCTTAAGGCCCCACCGCACAGATACGCAGTATTTT	CASSLRPHRTDTQYF
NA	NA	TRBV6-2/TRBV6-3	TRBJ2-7	TGTGCCAGCAGTTACTCGACCCGGTTTGCCAACGAGCAGTACTTC	CASSYSTRFANEQYF
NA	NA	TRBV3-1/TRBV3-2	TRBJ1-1	TGTGCCAGCAGGTCGCAGGGAGGGACTGAAGCTTTCTTT	CASRSQGGTEAFF
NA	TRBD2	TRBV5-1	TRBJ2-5	TGCGCCAGCAGCTTTAGCGGGGGAACCCAAGAGACCCAGTACTTC	CASSFSGGTQETQYF
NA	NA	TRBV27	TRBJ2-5	TGTGCCAGCAGTTCCAGGGTTAAAGAGACCCAGTACTTC	CASSSRVKETQYF
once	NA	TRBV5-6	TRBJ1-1	TGTGCCAGCGAGCGACCTACGGGAGGGGCCACTGAAGCTTTCTTT	CASERPTGGATEAFF
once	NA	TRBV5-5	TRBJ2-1	TGTGCCAGCAGCTTGAGCAATGAGCAGTTCTTC	CASSLSNEQFF
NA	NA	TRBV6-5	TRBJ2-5	TGTGCCAGCAGTTACTCCCTCGGGGAGACCCAGTACTTC	CASSYSLGETQYF
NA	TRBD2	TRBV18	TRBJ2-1	TGTGCCAGCTCACCACCTAGCGGGGGTGAACGGGAGCAGTTCTTC	CASSPPSGGEREQFF
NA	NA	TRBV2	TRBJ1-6	TGTGCCCCCAGGGCGGGGACTAATTCACCCCTCCACTTT	CAPRAGTNSPLHF
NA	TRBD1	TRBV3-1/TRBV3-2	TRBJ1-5	TGTGCCAGCAGCCATCGGACAGGGTTGTTACAGCCCCAGCATTTT	CASSHRTGLLQPQHF
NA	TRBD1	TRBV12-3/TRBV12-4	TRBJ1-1	TGTGCCAGCAGCTCGACAGGGTTTGAAGCTTTCTTT	CASSSTGFEAFF
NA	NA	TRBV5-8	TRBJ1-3	TGTGCCAGCAGCTTAAGAGACAGCCCTATTGGAAACACCATATATTTT	CASSLRDSPIGNTIYF
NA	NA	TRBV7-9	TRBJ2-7	TGTGCCAGCAGCTCGAACCGGGACACTAGCTCCTACGAGCAGTACTTC	CASSSNRDTSSYEQYF
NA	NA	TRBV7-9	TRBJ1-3	TGTGCCAGCAGCTTATTAGCAGAATCTGGAAACACCATATATTTT	CASSLLAESGNTIYF
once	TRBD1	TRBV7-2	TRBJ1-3	TGTGCCAGCAGCTTAGGGACAGGGACTGGAAACACCATATATTTT	CASSLGTGTGNTIYF
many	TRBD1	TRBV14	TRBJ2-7	TGTGCCAGCAGCCAAGATTTCGGGACAGGGATGCACGAGCAGTACTTC	CASSQDFGTGMHEQYF
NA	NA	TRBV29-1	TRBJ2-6	TGCAGCGTCCTGTCCCCTCCACAGGGTTCGGGGGCCAACGTCCTGACTTTC	CSVLSPPQGSGANVLTF
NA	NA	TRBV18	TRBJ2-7	TGTGCCAGCTCCCGGGACGTCGATACCTACGAGCAGTACTTC	CASSRDVDTYEQYF
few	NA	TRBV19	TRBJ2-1	TGTGCCAGTAGTATAGACTCCCGGGATTACAATGAGCAGTTCTTC	CASSIDSRDYNEQFF
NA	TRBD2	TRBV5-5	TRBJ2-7	TGTGCCAGCAAGACCTCCGGGCTAGCGGGAGCTGGCCCCTACGAGCAGTACTTC	CASKTSGLAGAGPYEQYF
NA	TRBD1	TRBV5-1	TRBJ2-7	TGCGCCAGCAGCTTGAGGGACAGGGACAAGCAGTACTTC	CASSLRDRDKQYF
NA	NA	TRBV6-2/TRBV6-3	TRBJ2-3	TGTGCCAGCAGTTACTCGTGGGGCACAGATACGCAGTATTTT	CASSYSWGTDTQYF
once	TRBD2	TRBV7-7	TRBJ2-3	TGTGCCAGCAGCCCCGGGCGGGGGAACTCAGATACGCAGTATTTT	CASSPGRGNSDTQYF
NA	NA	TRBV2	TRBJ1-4	TGTGCCAGCAGAGCCGGGGACCTCATCAATGAAAAACTGTTTTTT	CASRAGDLINEKLFF
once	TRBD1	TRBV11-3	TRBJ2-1	TGTGCCAGCAGCTTAGGGACAGGCTACAATGAGCAGTTCTTC	CASSLGTGYNEQFF
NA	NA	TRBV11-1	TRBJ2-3	TGTGCCAGCAGCCCGGCGATGGGATCTACGCAGTATTTT	CASSPAMGSTQYF
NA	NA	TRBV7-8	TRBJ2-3	TGTGCCAGCAGCCCACGTGGGCCGGGAGATACGCAGTATTTT	CASSPRGPGDTQYF
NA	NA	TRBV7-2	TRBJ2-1	TGTGCCAGCAGCTTTGGGGGGGCGTTGAATGAGCAGTTCTTC	CASSFGGALNEQFF
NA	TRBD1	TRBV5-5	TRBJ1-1	TGTGCCAGCAGATGGGCCGGGACAGGATGGTCGACTGAAGCTTTCTTT	CASRWAGTGWSTEAFF
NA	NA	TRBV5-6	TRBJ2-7	TGTGCCAGCAGCTTGATAGGGGACGAGCAGTACTTC	CASSLIGDEQYF
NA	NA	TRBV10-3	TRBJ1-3	TGTGCCATCCGAACAAAGAGGGGCGACGGAAACACCATATATTTT	CAIRTKRGDGNTIYF
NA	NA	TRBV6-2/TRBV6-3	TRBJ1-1	TGTGCCAGCAGTTACCGGTTTAGCATGAACACTGAAGCTTTCTTT	CASSYRFSMNTEAFF
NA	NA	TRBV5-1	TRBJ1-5	TGCGCCAGCAGCCATGACCAAAATCAGCCCCAGCATTTT	CASSHDQNQPQHF
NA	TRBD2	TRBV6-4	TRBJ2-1	TGTGCCAGCTCTCGGGCGGGGGGGACTCACAATGAGCAGTTCTTC	CASSRAGGTHNEQFF
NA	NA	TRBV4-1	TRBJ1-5	TGCGCCAGCAGCCAGGGGCCACAGGCGAGCCAGCCCCAGCATTTT	CASSQGPQASQPQHF
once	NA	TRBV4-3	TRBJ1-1	TGCGCCAGCAGCCCCAGACCGGGACCTGATGAAGCTTTCTTT	CASSPRPGPDEAFF
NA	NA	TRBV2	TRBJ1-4	TGTGCCAGCAGTGAATGGTGGGAAAAACTGTTTTTT	CASSEWWEKLFF
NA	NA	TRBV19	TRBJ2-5	TGTGCCAGTAGTACGACAGGAGGGGGGACCCAGTACTTC	CASSTTGGGTQYF
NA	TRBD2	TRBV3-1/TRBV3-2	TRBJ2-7	TGTGCCAGCAGCCACTGGACTAGCGAAGCCGAGCAGTACTTC	CASSHWTSEAEQYF
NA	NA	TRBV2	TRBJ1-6	TGTGCCAACTGCCGGCATAATTCACCCCTCCACTTT	CANCRHNSPLHF
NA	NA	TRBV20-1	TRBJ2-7	TGCAGTGCTAGAGGCCCCCAAGAGCAGTACTTC	CSARGPQEQYF
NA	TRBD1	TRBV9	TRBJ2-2	TGTGCCAGCAGAGGAGGGACAGGGGAACCCGGGGAGCTGTTTTTT	CASRGGTGEPGELFF
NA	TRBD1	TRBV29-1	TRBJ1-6	TGCAGCGCGGGGACAGGGGGCGGTTCACCCCTCCACTTT	CSAGTGGGSPLHF
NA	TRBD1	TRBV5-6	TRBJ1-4	TGTGCCAGCAGCACGCCGGGACAGGGAGAGGAAAAACTGTTTTTT	CASSTPGQGEEKLFF
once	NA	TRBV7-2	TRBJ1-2	TGTGCCAGCAGCTTAGAACAGGAGAACGTGGGCTACACCTTC	CASSLEQENVGYTF
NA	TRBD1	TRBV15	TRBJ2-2	TGTGCCACCAGCAGAGGGACAGGGGGCATCGGGGAGCTGTTTTTT	CATSRGTGGIGELFF